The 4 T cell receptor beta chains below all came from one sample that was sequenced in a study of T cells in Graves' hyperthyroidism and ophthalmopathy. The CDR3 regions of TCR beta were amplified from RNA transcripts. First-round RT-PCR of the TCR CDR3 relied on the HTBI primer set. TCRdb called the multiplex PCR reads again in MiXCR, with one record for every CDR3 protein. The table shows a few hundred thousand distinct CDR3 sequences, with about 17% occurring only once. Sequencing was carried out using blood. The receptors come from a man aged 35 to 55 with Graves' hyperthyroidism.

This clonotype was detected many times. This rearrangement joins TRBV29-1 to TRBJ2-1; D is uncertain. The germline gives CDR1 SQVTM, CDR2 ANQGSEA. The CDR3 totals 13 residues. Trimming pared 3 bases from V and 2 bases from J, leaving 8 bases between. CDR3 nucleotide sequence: TGCAGCGTTGATGGGCCAACCTACAATGAGCAGTTCTTC. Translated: CSVDGPTYNEQFF.

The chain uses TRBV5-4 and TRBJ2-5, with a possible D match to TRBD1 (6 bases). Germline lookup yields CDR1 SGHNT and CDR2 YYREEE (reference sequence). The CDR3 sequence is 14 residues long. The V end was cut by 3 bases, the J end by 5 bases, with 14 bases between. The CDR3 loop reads CASSSLTGLETQYF. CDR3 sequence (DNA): TGTGCCAGCAGCTCATTGACAGGATTGGAGACCCAGTACTTC.

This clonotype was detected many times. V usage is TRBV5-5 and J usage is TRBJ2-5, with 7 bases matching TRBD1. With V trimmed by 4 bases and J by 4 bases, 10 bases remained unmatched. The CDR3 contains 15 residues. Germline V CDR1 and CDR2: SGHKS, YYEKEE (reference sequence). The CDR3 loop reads CASSPTTGLGETQYF. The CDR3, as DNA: TGTGCCAGCAGCCCCACGACAGGGCTGGGAGAGACCCAGTACTTC.

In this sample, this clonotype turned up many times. The CDR3 here is CASSSGLAGIYEQYF. For the CDR3, the DNA is TGTGCCAGCAGTTCTGGACTAGCGGGGATCTACGAGCAGTACTTC. This chain uses TRBV28 with TRBJ2-7, with TRBD2 identical over 12 bases. This CDR3 region has 15 residues. Germline values: CDR1 MDHEN, CDR2 SYDVKM. V lost 4 bases, J lost 3 bases, and 4 bases stayed unmatched.